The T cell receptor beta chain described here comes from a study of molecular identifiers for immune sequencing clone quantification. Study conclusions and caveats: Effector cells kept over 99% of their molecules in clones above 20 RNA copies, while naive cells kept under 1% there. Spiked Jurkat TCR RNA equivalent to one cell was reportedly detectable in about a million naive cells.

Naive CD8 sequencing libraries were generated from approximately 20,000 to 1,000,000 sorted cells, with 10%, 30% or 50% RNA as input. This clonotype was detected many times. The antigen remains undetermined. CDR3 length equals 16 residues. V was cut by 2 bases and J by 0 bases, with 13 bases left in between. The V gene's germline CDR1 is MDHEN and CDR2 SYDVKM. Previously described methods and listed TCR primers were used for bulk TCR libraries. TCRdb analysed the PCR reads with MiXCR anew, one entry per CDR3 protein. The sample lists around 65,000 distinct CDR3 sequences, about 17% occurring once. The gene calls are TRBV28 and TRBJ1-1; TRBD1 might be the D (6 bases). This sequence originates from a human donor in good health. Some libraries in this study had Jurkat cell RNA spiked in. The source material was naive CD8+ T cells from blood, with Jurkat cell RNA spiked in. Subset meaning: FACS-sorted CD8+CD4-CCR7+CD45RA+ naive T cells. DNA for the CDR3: TGTGCCAGCAGTTTAATCCAGGGGCCTATGAACACTGAAGCTTTCTTT. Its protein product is CASSLIQGPMNTEAFF.